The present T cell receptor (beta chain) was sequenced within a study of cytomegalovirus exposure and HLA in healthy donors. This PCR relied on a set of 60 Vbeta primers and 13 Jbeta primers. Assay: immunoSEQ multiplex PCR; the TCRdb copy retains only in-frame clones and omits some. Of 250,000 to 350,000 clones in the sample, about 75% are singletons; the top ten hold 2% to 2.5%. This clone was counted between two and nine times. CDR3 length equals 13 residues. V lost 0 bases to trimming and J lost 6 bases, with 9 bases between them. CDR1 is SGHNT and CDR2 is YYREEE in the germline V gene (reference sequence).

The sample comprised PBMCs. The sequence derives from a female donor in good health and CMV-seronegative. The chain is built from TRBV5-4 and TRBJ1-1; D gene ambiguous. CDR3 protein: CASSLALRAEAFF. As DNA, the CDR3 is TGTGCCAGCAGCTTGGCTCTCCGAGCTGAAGCTTTCTTT. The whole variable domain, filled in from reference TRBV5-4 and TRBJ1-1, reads ETGVTQSPTHLIKTRGQQVTLRCSSQSGHNTVSWYQQALGQGPQFIFQYYREEENGRGNFPPRFSGLQFPNYSSELNVNALELDDSALYLCASSLALRAEAFFGQGTRLTVV.